Here is one T cell receptor (beta chain) with its context. Its cognate antigen is unknown. The germline V gene encodes CDR1 MDHEN and CDR2 SYDVKM. The CDR3 spans 18 residues. Caucasian individuals from Russia who were healthy and aged about 6 to 95 acted as donors. Per sample, no less than 5 micrograms of total RNA were extracted. This record comes from a study of blood T cells in healthy people across ages. A second roughly 7 to 11 cycle PCR used barcoded and J-beta primers. TCRdb used MiXCR to reprocess the 5' RACE reads, holding one entry per CDR3 protein. The sample lists about 1.5 million distinct CDR3 sequences, about 43% occurring once. General study points: There were more naive CD4+ cells and higher diversity in long-lived donors than in aged donors. With unsorted PBMCs, a conclusive comparison of naive versus antigen-experienced cells was not possible.

The V gene is TRBV28, the J gene TRBJ2-4; 7 bases agree with TRBD2. The end of the DNA aligns better with TRBJ2-7, so the J call may be wrong. This clonotype originated in a woman between 18 and 29 years old in good health. Source material: blood. The chain's CDR3 is CASSSPRHESGDYYEQYF. The CDR3 coding sequence is TGTGCCAGCAGTTCGCCGCGTCACGAAAGTGGGGACTACTACGAGCAGTACTTC.